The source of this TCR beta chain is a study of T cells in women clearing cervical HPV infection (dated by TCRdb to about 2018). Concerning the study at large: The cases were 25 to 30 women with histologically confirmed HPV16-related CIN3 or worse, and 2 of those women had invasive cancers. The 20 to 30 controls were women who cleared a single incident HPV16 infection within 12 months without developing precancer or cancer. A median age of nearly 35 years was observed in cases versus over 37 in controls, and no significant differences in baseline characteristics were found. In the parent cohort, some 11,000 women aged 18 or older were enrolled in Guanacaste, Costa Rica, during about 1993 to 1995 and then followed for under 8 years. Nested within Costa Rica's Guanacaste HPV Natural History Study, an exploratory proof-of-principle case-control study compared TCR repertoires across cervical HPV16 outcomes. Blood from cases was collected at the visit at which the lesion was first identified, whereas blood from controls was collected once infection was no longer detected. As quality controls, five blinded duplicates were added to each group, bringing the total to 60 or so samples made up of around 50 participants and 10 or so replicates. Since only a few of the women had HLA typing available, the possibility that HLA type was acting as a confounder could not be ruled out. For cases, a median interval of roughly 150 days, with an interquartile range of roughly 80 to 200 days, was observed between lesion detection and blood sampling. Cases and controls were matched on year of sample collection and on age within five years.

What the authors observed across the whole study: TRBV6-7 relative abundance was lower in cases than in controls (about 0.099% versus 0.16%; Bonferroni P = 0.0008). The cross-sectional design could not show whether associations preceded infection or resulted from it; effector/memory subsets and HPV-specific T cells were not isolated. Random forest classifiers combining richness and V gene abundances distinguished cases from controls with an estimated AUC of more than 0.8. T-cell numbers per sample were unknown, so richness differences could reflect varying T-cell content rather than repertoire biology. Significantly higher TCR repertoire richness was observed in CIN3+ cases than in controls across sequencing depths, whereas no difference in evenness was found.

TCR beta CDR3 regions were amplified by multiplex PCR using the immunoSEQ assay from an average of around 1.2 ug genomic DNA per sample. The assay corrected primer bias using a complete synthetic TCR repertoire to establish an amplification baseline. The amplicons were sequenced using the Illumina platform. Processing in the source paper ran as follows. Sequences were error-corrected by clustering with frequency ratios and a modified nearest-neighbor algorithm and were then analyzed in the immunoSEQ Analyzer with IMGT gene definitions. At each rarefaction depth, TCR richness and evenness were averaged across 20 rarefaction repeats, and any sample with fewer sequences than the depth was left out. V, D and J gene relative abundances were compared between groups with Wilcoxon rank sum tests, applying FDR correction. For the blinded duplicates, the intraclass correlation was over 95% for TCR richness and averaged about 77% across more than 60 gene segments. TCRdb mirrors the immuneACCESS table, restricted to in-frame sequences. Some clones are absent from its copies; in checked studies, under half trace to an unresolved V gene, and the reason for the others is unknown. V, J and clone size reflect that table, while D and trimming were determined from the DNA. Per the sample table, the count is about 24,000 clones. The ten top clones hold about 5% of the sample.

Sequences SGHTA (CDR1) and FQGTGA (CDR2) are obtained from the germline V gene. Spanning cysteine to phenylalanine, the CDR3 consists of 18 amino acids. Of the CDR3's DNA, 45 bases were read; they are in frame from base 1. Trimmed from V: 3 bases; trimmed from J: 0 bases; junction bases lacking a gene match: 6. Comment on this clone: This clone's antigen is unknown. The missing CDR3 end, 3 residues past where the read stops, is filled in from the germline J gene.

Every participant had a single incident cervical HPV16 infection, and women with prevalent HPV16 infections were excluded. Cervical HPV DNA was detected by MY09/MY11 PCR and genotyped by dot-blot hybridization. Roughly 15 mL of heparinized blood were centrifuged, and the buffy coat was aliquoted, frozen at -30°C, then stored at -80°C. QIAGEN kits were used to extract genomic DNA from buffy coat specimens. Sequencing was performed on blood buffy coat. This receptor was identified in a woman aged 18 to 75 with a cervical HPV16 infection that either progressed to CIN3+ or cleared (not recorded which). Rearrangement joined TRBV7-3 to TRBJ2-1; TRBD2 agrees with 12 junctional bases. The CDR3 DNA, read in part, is TGTGCCAGCAGCTTCTTTTCTAGCGGGAGGGTCTCCTACAATGAG. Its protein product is CASSFFSSGRVSYNE. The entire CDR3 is CASSFFSSGRVSYNEQFF.